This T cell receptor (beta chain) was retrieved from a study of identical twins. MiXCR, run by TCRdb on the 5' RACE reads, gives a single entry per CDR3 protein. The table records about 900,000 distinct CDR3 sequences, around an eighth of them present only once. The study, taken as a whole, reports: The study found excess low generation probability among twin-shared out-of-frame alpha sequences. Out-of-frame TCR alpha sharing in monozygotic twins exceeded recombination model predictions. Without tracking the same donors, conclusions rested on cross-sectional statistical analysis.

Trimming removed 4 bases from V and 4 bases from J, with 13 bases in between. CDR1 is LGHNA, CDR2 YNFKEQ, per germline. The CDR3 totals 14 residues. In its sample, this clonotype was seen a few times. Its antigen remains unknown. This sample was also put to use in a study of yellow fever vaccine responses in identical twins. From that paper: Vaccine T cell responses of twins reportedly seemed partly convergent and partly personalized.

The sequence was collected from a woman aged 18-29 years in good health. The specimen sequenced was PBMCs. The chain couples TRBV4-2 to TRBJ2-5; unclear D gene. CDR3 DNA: TGTGCCAGCAGCCCTCGCCTATTGGGAGAGACCCAGTACTTC. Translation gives CASSPRLLGETQYF.